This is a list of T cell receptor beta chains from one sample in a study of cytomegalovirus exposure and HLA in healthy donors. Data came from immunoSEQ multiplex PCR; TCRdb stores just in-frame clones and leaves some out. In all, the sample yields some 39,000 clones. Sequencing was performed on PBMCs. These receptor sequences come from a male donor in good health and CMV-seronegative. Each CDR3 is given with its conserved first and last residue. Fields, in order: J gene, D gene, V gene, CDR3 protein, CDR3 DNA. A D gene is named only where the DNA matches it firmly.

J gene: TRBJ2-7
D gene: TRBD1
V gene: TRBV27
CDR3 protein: CASSLSGTGVHEQYF
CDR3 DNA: TGTGCCAGCAGTTTATCAGGGACAGGGGTCCACGAGCAGTACTTC

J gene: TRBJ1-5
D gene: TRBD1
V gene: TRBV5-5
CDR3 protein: CASSGTGGTNQPQHF
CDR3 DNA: TGTGCCAGCAGCGGGACAGGGGGTACCAATCAGCCCCAGCATTTT

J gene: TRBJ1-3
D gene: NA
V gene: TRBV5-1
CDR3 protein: CASSLGPQGTGNTIYF
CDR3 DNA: TGCGCCAGCAGCTTGGGCCCACAGGGAACAGGAAACACCATATATTTT

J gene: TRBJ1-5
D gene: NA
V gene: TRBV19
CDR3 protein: CASSIVASHSNQPQHF
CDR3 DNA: TGTGCCAGTAGTATAGTAGCCAGCCATAGCAATCAGCCCCAGCATTTT

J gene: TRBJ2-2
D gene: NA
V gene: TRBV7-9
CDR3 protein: CASSLGATGSTGELFF
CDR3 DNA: TGTGCCAGCAGCTTAGGGGCGACAGGTTCAACCGGGGAGCTGTTTTTT

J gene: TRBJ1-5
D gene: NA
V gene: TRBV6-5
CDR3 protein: CASRRLIPNQPQHF
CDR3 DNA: TGTGCCAGCAGGCGGTTGATTCCGAATCAGCCCCAGCATTTT

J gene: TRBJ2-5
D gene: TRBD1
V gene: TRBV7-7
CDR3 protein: CASSAAGTGQETQYF
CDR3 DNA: TGTGCCAGCAGCGCAGCCGGGACAGGGCAAGAGACCCAGTACTTC

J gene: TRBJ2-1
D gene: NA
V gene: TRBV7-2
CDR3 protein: CASSARTENEQFF
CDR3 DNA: TGTGCCAGCAGCGCCCGGACAGAAAATGAGCAGTTCTTC

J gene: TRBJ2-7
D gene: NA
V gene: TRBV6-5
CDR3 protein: CASSYWGDYYEQYF
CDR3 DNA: TGTGCCAGCAGTTACTGGGGGGATTACTACGAGCAGTACTTC

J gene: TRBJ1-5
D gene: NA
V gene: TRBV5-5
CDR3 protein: CASSGGVSSNQPQHF
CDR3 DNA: TGTGCCAGCAGCGGGGGGGTTTCGAGCAATCAGCCCCAGCATTTT

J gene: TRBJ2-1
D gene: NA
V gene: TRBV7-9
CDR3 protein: CASSLVPGASSYNEQFF
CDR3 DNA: TGTGCCAGCAGCCTAGTTCCGGGTGCGAGCTCCTACAATGAGCAGTTCTTC

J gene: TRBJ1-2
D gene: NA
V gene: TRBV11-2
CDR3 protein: CASSLDQRGYGYTF
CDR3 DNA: TGTGCCAGCAGCTTAGATCAAAGGGGCTATGGCTACACCTTC

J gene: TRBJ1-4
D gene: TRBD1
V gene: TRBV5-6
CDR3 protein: CASSPSGVGTGREKLFF
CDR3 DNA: TGTGCCAGCAGTCCGTCAGGCGTCGGGACAGGGCGTGAAAAACTGTTTTTT

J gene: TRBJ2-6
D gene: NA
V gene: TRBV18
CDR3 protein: CASSQAQGGSGANVLTF
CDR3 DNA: TGTGCCAGCTCACAGGCCCAGGGAGGCTCTGGGGCCAACGTCCTGACTTTC

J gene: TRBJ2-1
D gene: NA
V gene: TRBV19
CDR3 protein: CASRPFSSYNEQFF
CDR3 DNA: TGTGCCAGTAGACCGTTCAGCTCCTACAATGAGCAGTTCTTC

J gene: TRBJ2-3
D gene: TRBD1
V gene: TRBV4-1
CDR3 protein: CASSHLGQGADTQYF
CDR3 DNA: TGCGCCAGCAGCCACCTGGGACAGGGGGCAGATACGCAGTATTTT

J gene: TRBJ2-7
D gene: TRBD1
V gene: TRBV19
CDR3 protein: CASSLGTGAYEQYF
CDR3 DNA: TGTGCCAGTAGTCTCGGGACAGGGGCCTACGAGCAGTACTTC

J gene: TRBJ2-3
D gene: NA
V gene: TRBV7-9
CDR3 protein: CASSFGASSTDTQYF
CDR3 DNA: TGTGCCAGCAGCTTCGGTGCTAGCTCTACAGATACGCAGTATTTT

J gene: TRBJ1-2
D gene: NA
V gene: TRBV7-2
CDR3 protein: CASSREIRVGYGYTF
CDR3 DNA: TGTGCCAGCAGCCGAGAAATCAGGGTGGGCTATGGCTACACCTTC

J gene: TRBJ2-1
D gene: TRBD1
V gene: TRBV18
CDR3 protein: CASSPRQGMFGNEQFF
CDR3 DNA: TGTGCCAGCTCACCTCGACAGGGAATGTTCGGAAATGAGCAGTTCTTC

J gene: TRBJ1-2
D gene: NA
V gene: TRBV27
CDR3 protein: CASGRGLRDGYTF
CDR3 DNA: TGTGCCAGCGGAAGGGGACTTCGGGATGGCTACACCTTC

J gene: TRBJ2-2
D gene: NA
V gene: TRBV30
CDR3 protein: CAWSARTVNTGELFF
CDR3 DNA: TGTGCCTGGAGTGCCCGGACAGTGAACACCGGGGAGCTGTTTTTT

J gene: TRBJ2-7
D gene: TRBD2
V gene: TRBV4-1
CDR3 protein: CASSRQRGIGEQYF
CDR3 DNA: TGCGCCAGCAGCCGACAGCGGGGGATCGGCGAGCAGTACTTC

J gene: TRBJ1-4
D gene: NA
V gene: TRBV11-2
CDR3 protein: CASSLDPGEKLFF
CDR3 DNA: TGTGCCAGCAGCTTAGATCCCGGGGAAAAACTGTTTTTT

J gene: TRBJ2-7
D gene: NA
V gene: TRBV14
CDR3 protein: CASSQDGRTLGEQYF
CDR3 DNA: TGTGCCAGCAGCCAAGATGGACGGACACTGGGCGAGCAGTACTTC

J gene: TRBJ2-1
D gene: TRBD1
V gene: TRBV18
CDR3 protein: CASSPTTGANNEQFF
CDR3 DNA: TGTGCCAGCTCACCTACTACAGGGGCCAACAATGAGCAGTTCTTC

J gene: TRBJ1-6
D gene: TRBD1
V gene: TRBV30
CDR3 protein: CAWSQGTGRNSPLHF
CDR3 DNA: TGTGCCTGGAGCCAAGGGACAGGGAGGAATTCACCCCTCCACTTT

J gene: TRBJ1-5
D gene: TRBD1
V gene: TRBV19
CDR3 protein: CATYDRVTHQPQHF
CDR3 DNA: TGTGCCACTTACGACAGGGTAACCCATCAGCCCCAGCATTTT

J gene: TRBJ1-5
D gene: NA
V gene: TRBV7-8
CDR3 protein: CASSLTPRGFSSDQPQHF
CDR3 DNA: TGTGCCAGCAGCTTAACTCCCCGGGGGTTTTCCAGCGATCAGCCCCAGCATTTT

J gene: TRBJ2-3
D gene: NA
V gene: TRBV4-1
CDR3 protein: CASSQVVRTEADTQYF
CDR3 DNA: TGCGCCAGCAGCCAAGTGGTAAGGACAGAGGCAGATACGCAGTATTTT

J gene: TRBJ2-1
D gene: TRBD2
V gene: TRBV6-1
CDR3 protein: CASSEELAGGNEQFF
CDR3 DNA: TGTGCCAGCAGTGAAGAACTAGCGGGGGGTAATGAGCAGTTCTTC

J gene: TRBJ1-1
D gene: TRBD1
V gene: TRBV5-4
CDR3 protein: CASSLDRITRKDTEAFF
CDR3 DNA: TGTGCCAGCAGCCTGGACAGGATTACCAGGAAGGACACTGAAGCTTTCTTT

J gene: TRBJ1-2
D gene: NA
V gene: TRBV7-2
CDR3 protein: CASSLVRHPTSNYGYTF
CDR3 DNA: TGTGCCAGCAGCTTAGTGAGACACCCGACCTCTAACTATGGCTACACCTTC

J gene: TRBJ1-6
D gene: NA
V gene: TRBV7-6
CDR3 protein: CASSLGPYNSPLHF
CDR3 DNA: TGTGCCAGCAGCTTAGGTCCGTATAATTCACCCCTCCACTTT

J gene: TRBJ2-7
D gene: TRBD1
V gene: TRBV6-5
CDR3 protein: CASSYSWGQGTYEQYF
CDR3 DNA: TGTGCCAGCAGTTACTCGTGGGGACAGGGAACCTACGAGCAGTACTTC

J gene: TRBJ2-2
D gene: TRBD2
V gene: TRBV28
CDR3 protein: CASSLPGLAVGELFF
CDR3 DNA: TGTGCCAGCAGTTTGCCGGGACTAGCCGTCGGGGAGCTGTTTTTT

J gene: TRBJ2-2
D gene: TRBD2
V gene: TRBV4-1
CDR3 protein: CASSQVAGGLGELFF
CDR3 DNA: TGCGCCAGCAGCCAAGTGGCGGGGGGACTTGGGGAGCTGTTTTTT

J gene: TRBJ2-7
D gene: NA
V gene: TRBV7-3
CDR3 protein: CASSLDYSIPYEQYF
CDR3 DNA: TGTGCCAGCAGCTTAGATTACAGTATACCCTACGAGCAGTACTTC

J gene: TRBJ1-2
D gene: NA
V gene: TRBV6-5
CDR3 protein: CASSPQGFGYTF
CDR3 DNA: TGTGCCAGCAGTCCCCAGGGGTTCGGCTACACCTTC

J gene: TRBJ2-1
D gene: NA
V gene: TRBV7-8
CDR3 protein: CASSYGTDNEQFF
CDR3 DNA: TGTGCCAGCAGCTACGGGACTGACAATGAGCAGTTCTTC

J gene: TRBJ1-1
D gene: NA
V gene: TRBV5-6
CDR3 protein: CASTTWGGNTEAFF
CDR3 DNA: TGTGCCAGCACCACTTGGGGGGGGAACACTGAAGCTTTCTTT

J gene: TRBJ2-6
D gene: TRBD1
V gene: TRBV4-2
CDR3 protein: CASSQDRTGEANVLTF
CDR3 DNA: TGTGCCAGCAGCCAAGATCGGACAGGGGAGGCCAACGTCCTGACTTTC

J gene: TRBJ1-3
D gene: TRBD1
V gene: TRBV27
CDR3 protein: CASGRQGSGNTIYF
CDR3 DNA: TGTGCCAGCGGACGACAGGGCTCTGGAAACACCATATATTTT

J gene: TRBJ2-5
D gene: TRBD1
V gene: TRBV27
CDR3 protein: CASSPRKQGERETQYF
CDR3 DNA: TGTGCCAGCAGTCCTCGCAAGCAGGGGGAACGGGAGACCCAGTACTTC

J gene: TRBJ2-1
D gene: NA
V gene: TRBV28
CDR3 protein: CASRTSGSSYNEQFF
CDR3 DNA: TGTGCCAGCAGGACTTCGGGGAGCTCCTACAATGAGCAGTTCTTC

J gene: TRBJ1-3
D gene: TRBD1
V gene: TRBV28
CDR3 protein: CASSLGQDAGNTIYF
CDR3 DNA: TGTGCCAGCAGCCTAGGACAGGACGCGGGAAACACCATATATTTT

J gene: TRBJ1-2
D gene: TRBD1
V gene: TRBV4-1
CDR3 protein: CASSQVQGLDYGYTF
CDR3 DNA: TGCGCCAGCAGCCAAGTACAGGGGCTAGACTATGGCTACACCTTC

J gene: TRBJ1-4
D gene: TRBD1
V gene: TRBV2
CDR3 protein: CASRGTGTNNEKLFF
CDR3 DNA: TGTGCCAGCAGGGGGACAGGGACGAATAATGAAAAACTGTTTTTT

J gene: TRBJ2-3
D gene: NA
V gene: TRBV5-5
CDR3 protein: CASSSRGPSTDTQYF
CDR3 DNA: TGTGCCAGCAGCTCAAGGGGTCCCAGCACAGATACGCAGTATTTT